The clone carrying this T cell receptor (beta chain) appeared once. The assay was immunoSEQ multiplex PCR, and TCRdb's table has in-frame clones only and misses some. The sample holds 200,000 to 250,000 clones, approximately 85% seen once. V lost 4 bases and J 14 bases, leaving 23 bases between the germline ends. CDR3 size: 14 residues. From germline, CDR1 is SEHNR and CDR2 FQNEAQ (reference sequence). The record originates from a study of blood T cell repertoires in COVID-19. The sequencing sample was made of peripheral blood. The sequence came from a man in his fifties or sixties with acute or convalescent COVID-19. The rearrangement uses TRBV7-9 and TRBJ1-2; D not resolved. DNA for the CDR3: TGTGCCAGCAGCTCGGGGTCTGTTGGCTTGAAAAGTACCTTC. Translation gives CASSSGSVGLKSTF.